What follows are 21 T cell receptor beta chains derived from one specimen sequenced in a study of Graves' ophthalmopathy and Graves' hyperthyroidism. TCR beta CDR3 regions were amplified from RNA transcripts. The first round was an RT-PCR with HTBI primers, and the second round was a multiplex PCR. MiXCR was run by TCRdb on the multiplex PCR reads, yielding one entry per CDR3 protein. Among a few hundred thousand distinct CDR3 sequences listed, approximately 18% were seen once. The sequencing sample was made of peripheral blood. Receptors were obtained from an adult woman with stable Graves' hyperthyroidism.

This clonotype was seen repeatedly, ten times or more. The V call is TRBV24-1, the J call TRBJ2-2; D unresolved. From germline, CDR1 is KGHDR and CDR2 SFDVKD. Trimming removed 1 base at V and 1 base at J, with 9 bases between. The CDR3 contains 16 residues. The CDR3 region has the DNA TGTGCCACCAGTGATTTTGGCTCCTGGAACACCGGGGAGCTGTTTTTT. It specifies CATSDFGSWNTGELFF.

This clonotype has just a few counts. This chain links TRBV5-6 with TRBJ2-7; 9 bases align to TRBD2. CDR3 size: 17 residues. The V gene's germline CDR1 is SGHDT and CDR2 YYEEEE. Trimming removed 3 bases from V and 6 bases from J; junction bases left unmatched: 16. CDR3 region: CASSSPRRREGRFEQYF. The CDR3 DNA reads TGTGCCAGCAGCTCTCCCCGGCGGCGGGAGGGCCGCTTCGAGCAGTACTTC.

This clonotype has more than one count but fewer than ten. The chain links TRBV18 to TRBJ2-5; 9 nucleotides line up with TRBD1. V shed 2 bases, J shed 1 base, and the junction held 2 bases outside the gene matches. There are 15 residues in the CDR3. Per germline, CDR1 KGHSH and CDR2 LQKENI. This chain's CDR3 is CASSPGTGTQETQYF. As DNA, the CDR3 is TGTGCCAGCTCACCAGGGACAGGGACCCAAGAGACCCAGTACTTC. The full variable domain, rest sourced from reference TRBV18 and TRBJ2-5, is NAGVMQNPRHLVRRRGQEARLRCSPMKGHSHVYWYRQLPEEGLKFMVYLQKENIIDESGMPKERFSAEFPKEGPSILRIQQVVRGDSAAYFCASSPGTGTQETQYFGPGTRLLVL.

This clonotype has at least ten counts. The rearrangement joins TRBV30 to TRBJ1-2; maybe TRBD1 (6 bases). Per germline, CDR1 GTSNPN and CDR2 SVGIG (reference sequence). Trimming took 8 bases from V and 8 from J, leaving 15 bases between them. The CDR3 is 11 amino acids. Here the CDR3 DNA reads TGTGCCGGGGAGGAGGGGGGCGGCTACACCTTC. It codes for CAGEEGGGYTF. The variable domain in full, with the rest retrieved from reference TRBV30 and TRBJ1-2, is SQTIHQWPATLVQPVGSPLSLECTVEGTSNPNLYWYRQAAGRGLQLLFYSVGIGQISSEVPQNLSASRPQDRQFILSSKKLLLSDSGFYLCAGEEGGGYTFGSGTRLTVV.

This clonotype appeared many times. The chain employs TRBV12-3 or TRBV12-4 and TRBJ1-5; TRBD1 matches at 7 bases. This CDR3 has 17 residues. The J segment lost 7 bases and the V segment lost 0 bases, leaving 12 bases of the junction unmatched. The CDR3 here is CASSLAIGQAGRQPQHF. DNA of the CDR3: TGTGCCAGCAGTTTAGCGATTGGACAGGCCGGTAGGCAGCCCCAGCATTTT.

This clonotype was seen repeatedly, ten times or more. A much larger clone lies a single base off, so this may be a read error. The chain has TRBV10-3 and TRBJ1-2, with D uncertain. Germline-derived CDR1 and CDR2 are ENHRY and SYGVKD. This CDR3 is 12 amino acids long. The V and J ends lost 5 bases and 4 bases respectively, with 8 bases between them. The CDR3 DNA follows: TGTGCCATCAGTATAAAGAGCTATGGCTACACCTTC. This codes for CAISIKSYGYTF.

This clonotype was picked up many times. This sequence joins TRBV10-3 and TRBJ2-5; TRBD2 matches at 9 bases. CDR1 is ENHRY, CDR2 SYGVKD, per germline. V lost 4 bases, J lost 3 bases, and 6 bases stayed unmatched. The CDR3 sequence is 15 residues long. The CDR3 DNA is TGTGCCATCAGTGGGGTTAGCGGGGGAAAAGAGACCCAGTACTTC. This translates into CAISGVSGGKETQYF.

This clonotype appeared many times. J is TRBJ2-7 and V is TRBV4-3, with D possibly being TRBD1 (6 bases). CDR1 is LGHNA, CDR2 YSLEER, per germline. The CDR3 has 15 residues. V gave up 1 base and J gave up 4 bases, with 14 bases separating them. CDR3 in amino acids: CASSQGTGKVYEQYF. DNA for the CDR3: TGCGCCAGCAGCCAAGGCACAGGGAAGGTTTACGAGCAGTACTTC.

The sample holds many counts of this clonotype. Written as DNA, the CDR3 is TGCAGTGCTAGACACCTACTCACTAGCGGGAGTAGGTACGAGCAGTACTTC. This encodes CSARHLLTSGSRYEQYF. The rearrangement links TRBV20-1 to TRBJ2-7; 11 bases are a match to TRBD2. From germline, CDR1 is DFQATT and CDR2 SNEGSKA (reference sequence). With 2 bases clipped from V and 4 bases from J, the junction kept 13 bases outside the gene matches. The CDR3 is made up of 17 amino acids.

This clonotype showed up many times. The chain carries TRBV6-2 or TRBV6-3 and TRBJ2-7, with D perhaps matching TRBD2 (6 bases). CDR1 and CDR2 (germline): MNHEY, SVGEGT. V lost 4 bases and J 5 bases, leaving 18 bases between the germline ends. CDR3 length equals 15 residues. CDR3 sequence reads: CASSLSRLGEDEQYF. In nucleotides, the CDR3 is TGTGCCAGCAGTTTGTCCCGGCTGGGGGAGGACGAGCAGTACTTC.

The genes are TRBV12-3 or TRBV12-4 and TRBJ1-1; no clear D. V lost 3 bases and J 7 bases, leaving 9 bases between the germline ends. The CDR3 is made up of 12 amino acids. CDR3 bases: TGTGCCAGCAGTTTTATAGCTGGTGAAGCTTTCTTT. Its protein product is CASSFIAGEAFF.

The chain recombines TRBV6-1 with TRBJ1-2; 7 bases fit TRBD1. CDR3 length equals 12 residues. Trimming cost V 6 bases and J 8 bases; bases outside gene matches: 6. Germline loops: CDR1 MNHNS, CDR2 SASEGT. The CDR3 is CASSTPTGGYTF. In nucleotides, the CDR3 is TGTGCCAGCAGCACCCCGACAGGGGGCTACACCTTC.

This clonotype occurred a few times. The genes are TRBV27 and TRBJ1-1; D gene ambiguous. Trimming took 8 bases from V and 0 from J, leaving 16 bases between them. Germline lookup yields CDR1 MNHEY and CDR2 SMNVEV (reference sequence). The CDR3 runs to 15 residues. The CDR3 spells CASSREGEMNTEAFF. The CDR3 DNA is TGTGCCAGCTCCCGTGAGGGAGAAATGAACACTGAAGCTTTCTTT.

In this sample, this clonotype turned up many times. J is TRBJ2-5 and V is TRBV20-1; 14 bases fit TRBD2. V lost 5 bases to trimming and J lost 3 bases; unmatched junction nucleotides: 5. The germline gives CDR1 DFQATT, CDR2 SNEGSKA (reference sequence). The CDR3 totals 15 residues. CDR3 bases: TGCAGTGCTGGTAAGGGACTAGCGGGAGAAGAGACCCAGTACTTC. Its translation is CSAGKGLAGEETQYF.

Ten or more counts support this clonotype. J is TRBJ1-2 and V is TRBV3-1; D unresolved. V was pared by 3 bases and J by 10 bases, with 12 bases between. Germline V lookup: CDR1 LGHDT, CDR2 YNNKEL (reference sequence). The CDR3 totals 12 residues. CDR3 protein: CASSHLRSVYTF. CDR3 DNA: TGTGCCAGCAGCCATTTGAGGAGTGTCTACACCTTC.

This clonotype has ten or more counts. The V and J genes are TRBV5-1 and TRBJ1-5, with TRBD1 as a possible D gene (5 bases). Per germline, CDR1 SGHRS and CDR2 YFSETQ. Between the trimmed V and J ends, which lost 5 bases and 9 bases, there was a span of 18 bases. The CDR3 loop spans 14 amino acids. CDR3 in amino acids: CASSETGATGPQHF. The CDR3 DNA reads TGCGCCAGCAGTGAAACAGGCGCGACGGGGCCCCAGCATTTT.

This clonotype has a count of ten or more. V is TRBV5-1 and J is TRBJ2-4, with TRBD2 identical over 14 bases. Germline CDR1 reads SGHRS; CDR2 reads YFSETQ. The junction had 11 bases not matched to a gene; V was cut back by 4 bases and J by 5 bases. The CDR3 covers 18 residues. The CDR3 loop is CASSRGLAGGPSENIQYF. CDR3 in DNA: TGCGCCAGCAGCCGCGGACTAGCGGGAGGACCATCGGAAAACATTCAGTACTTC.

This clonotype has at least ten counts. The V gene is TRBV13, the J gene TRBJ1-1; possibly TRBD1 for D (6 bases). In germline, CDR1 is PRHDT, CDR2 FYEKMQ (reference sequence). V was shortened by 5 bases and J by 4 bases, with 17 bases between the two germline ends. The CDR3 sequence is 15 residues long. CDR3 DNA sequence: TGTGCCAGCAGCGTTTTCCGGGGGCTGGGCACTGAAGCTTTCTTT. This sequence encodes CASSVFRGLGTEAFF.

The V gene is TRBV27, the J gene TRBJ1-1; unclear D gene. The germline gives CDR1 MNHEY, CDR2 SMNVEV (reference sequence). V lost 2 bases, J lost 6 bases, and 10 bases lay in between. The CDR3 runs 13 residues. CDR3 nucleotides: TGTGCCAGCAGTTTAACGTGGTCCTCTGAAGCTTTCTTT. Translation: CASSLTWSSEAFF.

This clonotype has a count of ten or more. CDR3 DNA: TGCAGTGCTAGCGGAGTCGAGCAGTACTTC. This encodes CSASGVEQYF. The V gene is TRBV20-1, the J gene TRBJ2-7; D not certain. From germline, CDR1 is DFQATT and CDR2 SNEGSKA (reference sequence). The ends were cut back, 3 bases at V and 6 bases at J, with 6 bases in the middle. This CDR3 contains 10 residues.

There are many counts of this clonotype. The chain links TRBV29-1 to TRBJ1-1, with 7 nucleotides matching TRBD1. There are 13 residues in the CDR3. J gave up 1 base and V 7 bases, and 6 bases lay outside the gene matches. From germline, CDR1 is SQVTM and CDR2 ANQGSEA. The CDR3 coding sequence is TGCAGCGCCTCGGACAGGAGGAACACTGAAGCTTTCTTT. Protein product: CSASDRRNTEAFF.